Listed below are T cell receptor beta chains from one sample, sequenced in a study of shared clonotypes between healthy human individuals. Here immunoSEQ multiplex PCR was the method, and the copy in TCRdb shows in-frame clones only, minus some. The table shows millions of clones, with 80% to 95% occurring only once. Material for sequencing was naive CD4+ T cells from PBMCs. These receptors originate from a man between 18 and 35 years old in good health. Some clones in this sample may be carry-over from other donors' samples. Both conserved end residues are part of each CDR3. D genes are given only for firm matches. The size field is filled for only some rows; it gives once, few, many or a size class.

V gene	clone size	D gene	J gene	CDR3 DNA	CDR3 protein
TRBV2	-	-	TRBJ1-1	TGTGCCAGCAGTGGGGTGACTGAAGCTTTCTTT	CASSGVTEAFF
TRBV28	-	-	TRBJ2-5	TGTGCCAGCAGTTTGTGGCAGATGGTTATCGGGGGGACCCAGTACTTC	CASSLWQMVIGGTQYF
TRBV9	-	-	TRBJ2-2	TGTGCCAGCAGCCCCTACTTGGGGGCGCGGACCGGGGAGCTGTTTTTT	CASSPYLGARTGELFF
TRBV6-1	-	-	TRBJ2-6	TGTGCCAGCAGTGAATTTTGGGGGGCGGAAGGGGCCAACGTCCTGACTTTC	CASSEFWGAEGANVLTF
TRBV6-5	-	-	TRBJ1-2	TGTGCCAGCAGTTACTCGACCGGCAGGGCGCACTATGGCTACACCTTC	CASSYSTGRAHYGYTF
TRBV27	-	TRBD2	TRBJ2-1	TGTGCCAGCAGGGGGAAAGTACGACTAGCGGGAGGAAATGAGCAGTTCTTC	CASRGKVRLAGGNEQFF
TRBV15	-	TRBD2	TRBJ2-4	TGTGCCACCAGCAGAGTTTCCCCGACTAGCGGAGCCAAAAACATTCAGTACTTC	CATSRVSPTSGAKNIQYF
TRBV5-1	-	-	TRBJ1-2	TGCGCCAGCAGCTTAGCGGGGCGAAGTGGCTACACCTTC	CASSLAGRSGYTF
TRBV5-1	-	-	TRBJ2-6	TGCGCCAGCAGCTTGGGTGCGGGCGCTGGGGCCAACGTCCTGACTTTC	CASSLGAGAGANVLTF
TRBV30	-	-	TRBJ2-7	TGTGCCTGGAGCCCTCGATCGGACGAGCAGTACTTC	CAWSPRSDEQYF
TRBV6-6	-	-	TRBJ1-1	TGTGCCAGCAGTTACCCACAGGGTGATAACACTGAAGCTTTCTTT	CASSYPQGDNTEAFF
TRBV7-3	-	TRBD2	TRBJ2-1	TGTGCCAGCAGGTTAGAGGCTAGCGGGAGGGGCAATGAGCAGTTCTTC	CASRLEASGRGNEQFF
TRBV6-5	-	TRBD1	TRBJ1-2	TGTGCCAGCAGTTCAAAGACAGGGAGCTATGGCTACACCTTC	CASSSKTGSYGYTF
TRBV7-2	-	TRBD1	TRBJ2-5	TGTGCCAGCAGCATGACAGGGCCGGGGGAGACCCAGTACTTC	CASSMTGPGETQYF
TRBV7-2	-	-	TRBJ1-1	TGTGCCAGCAGCCAGCAGAGGAACACTGAAGCTTTCTTT	CASSQQRNTEAFF
TRBV2	-	-	TRBJ2-2	TGTGCCAGCGGAAGGTTGTCGAACACCGGGGAGCTGTTTTTT	CASGRLSNTGELFF
TRBV19	-	-	TRBJ2-3	TGTGCCAGTAGTATCTGGGCTACAGATACGCAGTATTTT	CASSIWATDTQYF
TRBV5-1	-	-	TRBJ2-5	TGCGCCAGCACTCGACTCGGCTTAGGAGAGACCCAGTACTTC	CASTRLGLGETQYF
TRBV7-7	-	-	TRBJ2-2	TGTGCCAGCAGCAAAACTGGGACCGGGGAGCTGTTTTTT	CASSKTGTGELFF
TRBV30	-	TRBD2	TRBJ2-1	TGTGCCTGGAGTCAACTAGCGGGCACAAATGAGCAGTTCTTC	CAWSQLAGTNEQFF
TRBV7-3	-	-	TRBJ2-2	TGTGCCAGCAGATCTCAGGCGGGTGGCGGGGAGCTGTTTTTT	CASRSQAGGGELFF
TRBV6-5	-	-	TRBJ2-3	TGTGCCAGCAGTTCGGCCGGAGGTACGCAGTATTTT	CASSSAGGTQYF
TRBV4-1	-	-	TRBJ1-2	TGCGCCAGCAGCCAAGGTGGCGGGGGGCTCTTTTTGGACTATGGCTACACCTTC	CASSQGGGGLFLDYGYTF
TRBV18	-	TRBD2	TRBJ2-7	TGTGCCAGCTCACCTCTAGGGACTAGCGGCTACGAGCAGTACTTC	CASSPLGTSGYEQYF
TRBV18	-	TRBD2	TRBJ2-7	TGTGCCAGCTCACCCTGGACTAGCGGGAGGGCCGAGCAGTACTTC	CASSPWTSGRAEQYF
TRBV7-2	-	TRBD2	TRBJ2-1	TGTGCCAGCAGCCTGCTGGGAGGGCCCTACAATGAGCAGTTCTTC	CASSLLGGPYNEQFF
TRBV28	-	-	TRBJ1-4	TGTGCCAGCAGTTTTAGTGTCGTTAATGAAAAACTGTTTTTT	CASSFSVVNEKLFF
TRBV5-1	-	-	TRBJ2-7	TGCGCCAGCAGCTTCACAGCCTACGAGCAGTACTTC	CASSFTAYEQYF
TRBV27	-	TRBD1	TRBJ2-1	TGTGCCAGCAGTACCGACAGGGGGAGTGAGCAGTTCTTC	CASSTDRGSEQFF
TRBV11-2	few	-	TRBJ2-5	TGTGCCAGCAGCTTAGAGGAGACCCAGTACTTC	CASSLEETQYF
TRBV7-2	-	TRBD1	TRBJ1-4	TGTGCCAGCAGTTATCAGGGGGGAAGGGAACTGTTTTTT	CASSYQGGRELFF
TRBV7-2	-	TRBD2	TRBJ2-1	TGTGCCAGCAGCTCGAGGACTAGACGGAATGAGCAGTTCTTC	CASSSRTRRNEQFF
TRBV19	-	-	TRBJ2-3	TGTGCCAGTAGTCTCGGGATTGAAACAGATACGCAGTATTTT	CASSLGIETDTQYF
TRBV5-1	-	TRBD2	TRBJ2-7	TGCGCCAGCAGCTTGATCGCTCGTAGCGGGAGTGATTACGAGCAGTACTTC	CASSLIARSGSDYEQYF
TRBV19	-	-	TRBJ1-2	TGTGCCAGTAGTGTCCTACGATCGGGGACACCGTGGTCCTATGGCTACACCTTC	CASSVLRSGTPWSYGYTF
TRBV7-3	-	-	TRBJ1-1	TGTGCCAGCAGCTTCTCGGACGGGAACACTGAAGCTTTCTTT	CASSFSDGNTEAFF
TRBV19	-	-	TRBJ2-7	TGTGCCAGTAGTTTGGATTCTTATGGCTACGAGCAGTACTTC	CASSLDSYGYEQYF
TRBV9	-	-	TRBJ1-5	TGTGCCAGCAGCGTAGGGAGGGGAGGACAGCCCCAGCATTTT	CASSVGRGGQPQHF
TRBV19	-	TRBD2	TRBJ2-1	TGTGCCAGTAGTCCAGGACTAGCGGGAGCGGATGAGCAGTTCTTC	CASSPGLAGADEQFF
TRBV19	once	TRBD1	TRBJ2-7	TGTGCCAGTAGCCAACAGGGGGGCAGAGGGTTCTACGAGCAGTACTTC	CASSQQGGRGFYEQYF
TRBV30	-	TRBD1	TRBJ1-4	TGTGCCTGGGCCACAGGGGGTCATAATGAAAAACTGTTTTTT	CAWATGGHNEKLFF
TRBV7-2	-	-	TRBJ2-1	TGTGCCAGCAGCTTACTGCGGCCAGGGGTCTCCTACAATGAGCAGTTCTTC	CASSLLRPGVSYNEQFF
TRBV14	-	-	TRBJ2-7	TGTGCCAGCAGCCGAGACGGTTACGAGCAGTACTTC	CASSRDGYEQYF
TRBV21-1	-	-	TRBJ2-7	TGTGCCAGCAGCAGGGGGAGCTACGAGCAGTACTTC	CASSRGSYEQYF
TRBV4-2	-	-	TRBJ2-3	TGTGCCAGCAGCCCTCCGGCTCCCAGTAGCACAGATACGCAGTATTTT	CASSPPAPSSTDTQYF
TRBV15	once	-	TRBJ2-5	TGTGCCACCAGCAGAGATCTTGTCGAGACCCAGTACTTC	CATSRDLVETQYF
TRBV18	-	TRBD1	TRBJ1-1	TGTGCCAGCTCACCACCCGGGACAGGGGGCGTGGGGGGGAACACTGAAGCTTTCTTT	CASSPPGTGGVGGNTEAFF
TRBV12-2	-	-	TRBJ1-4	TGTGCAAGTCGCTTCACCGGTGTACTGTTTTTT	CASRFTGVLFF
TRBV9	-	TRBD2	TRBJ2-3	TGTGCCAGCAGCGCCAGGCTCGCGGGGGGAGATACGCAGTATTTT	CASSARLAGGDTQYF
TRBV5-1	-	TRBD1	TRBJ2-1	TGCGCCAGCAGCTCCGGACAGGGGGCCAATGAGCAGTTCTTC	CASSSGQGANEQFF